This TCR beta chain was captured by sequencing in a study of T cell repertoires in cytomegalovirus infection. Whole-study findings and limits: Carriage of CMV together with the relevant HLA was identifiable through cumulative public TCR beta family frequency.

TCRdb reprocessed the reads via MiXCR and lists one record per CDR3 protein. The table lists 830,000 or so distinct CDR3 sequences, approximately 30% of them singletons, with around an eighth in the top ten. The germline gives CDR1 MNHNS, CDR2 SASEGT. The V and J ends lost 8 bases and 1 base respectively, with 17 bases between them. The CDR3 totals 15 residues. With respect to this clonotype: Antigen unknown.

This sequence joins TRBV6-1 and TRBJ1-1; D gene ambiguous. The TCR originated in a human donor in good health (CMV status not recorded). Some clones in this sample may be carry-over from other donors' samples. Material: cultured CD8+ T cells from PBMCs, obtained from culture after CMV antigen stimulation. CDR3 coding DNA: TGTGCCAGCCCACGGGTGGCGGGCGGGAACACTGAAGCTTTCTTT. Its translation is CASPRVAGGNTEAFF.